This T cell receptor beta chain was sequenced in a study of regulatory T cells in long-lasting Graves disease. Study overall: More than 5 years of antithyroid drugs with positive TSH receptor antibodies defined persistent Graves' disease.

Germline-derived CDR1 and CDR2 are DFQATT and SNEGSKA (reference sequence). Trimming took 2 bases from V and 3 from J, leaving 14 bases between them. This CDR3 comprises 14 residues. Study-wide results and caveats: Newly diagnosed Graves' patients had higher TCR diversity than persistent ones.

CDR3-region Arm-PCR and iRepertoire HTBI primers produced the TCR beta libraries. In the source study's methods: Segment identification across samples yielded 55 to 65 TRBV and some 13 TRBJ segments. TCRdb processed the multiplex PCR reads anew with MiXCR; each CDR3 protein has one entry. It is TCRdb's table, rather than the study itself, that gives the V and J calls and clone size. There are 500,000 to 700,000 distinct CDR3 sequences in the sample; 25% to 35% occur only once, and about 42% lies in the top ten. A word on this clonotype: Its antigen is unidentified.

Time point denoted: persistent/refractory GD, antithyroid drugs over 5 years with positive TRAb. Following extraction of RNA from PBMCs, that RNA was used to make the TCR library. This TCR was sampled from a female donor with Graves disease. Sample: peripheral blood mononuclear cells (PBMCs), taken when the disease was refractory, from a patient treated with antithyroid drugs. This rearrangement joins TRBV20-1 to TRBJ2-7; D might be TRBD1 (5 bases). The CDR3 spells CSARSNTQGYEQYF. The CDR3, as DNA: TGCAGTGCTAGATCCAACACTCAGGGCTACGAGCAGTACTTC.